This TCR beta chain was sequenced in a study of OX40 agonist ivuxolimab in advanced cancers. Study information: Patient treatment consisted of intravenous ivuxolimab administration every 2 weeks at 0.01 to 10 mg/kg.

The assay was immunoSEQ multiplex PCR, and TCRdb's table has in-frame clones only and misses some. The sample includes about 100,000 clones, nearly 90% of them seen just once. General study findings and limits: Averaged across samples, CD8+ T cells carried more expanded clones than CD4+ did.

Details on this clone: Antigen specificity is unknown.

The clonotype originates from an adult with an advanced solid tumor such as melanoma, head and neck, liver or kidney cancer. The input for sequencing was CD4+ or CD8+ T cells sorted from blood, taken in a trial of the OX40 agonist ivuxolimab.

The CDR3 is CASSLQGQNIAKNIQYF. As DNA, the CDR3 is TGCGCCAGCAGCTTACAGGGACAGAACATAGCCAAAAACATTCAGTACTTC. The J gene is TRBJ2-4, the V gene TRBV5-1, with 7 bases identical to TRBD1. This CDR3 has 17 residues. Germline V gene lookup returns CDR1 SGHRS and CDR2 YFSETQ. V lost 2 bases and J lost 0; bases outside the gene matches: 8. The whole variable domain, remainder taken from reference TRBV5-1 and TRBJ2-4, is KAGVTQTPRYLIKTRGQQVTLSCSPISGHRSVSWYQQTPGQGLQFLFEYFSETQRNKGNFPGRFSGRQFSNSRSEMNVSTLELGDSALYLCASSLQGQNIAKNIQYFGAGTRLSVL.